Below are 11 T cell receptor beta chains sequenced from a single sample in a study of T cells after yellow fever vaccination. MiXCR, applied by TCRdb to the 5' RACE reads, yields one record per CDR3 protein. Of approximately 300,000 distinct CDR3 sequences in the sample, roughly 10% were seen once. Sequences were derived from CD4+ T cells sorted from PBMCs, sampled 45 days after the yellow fever booster vaccination. These receptors were obtained from a man aged 18 to 30 who received the YFV17D yellow fever vaccine.

In its sample, this clonotype was seen a few times. V and J are TRBV4-2 and TRBJ2-5; D gene unclear. CDR3 length: 15 amino acids. Trimming shortened V by 0 bases and J by 4 bases, and 12 bases separated the two germline ends. Per germline, CDR1 LGHNA and CDR2 YNFKEQ. The CDR3 is CASSQEATLPETQYF. CDR3 DNA: TGTGCCAGCAGCCAAGAGGCCACCCTCCCAGAGACCCAGTACTTC.

This clonotype showed up just a few times. The rearrangement links TRBV28 to TRBJ2-1, with D possibly TRBD2 on 6 matching bases. In germline, CDR1 is MDHEN, CDR2 SYDVKM. There are 11 residues in the CDR3. The V end lost 9 bases, the J end lost 15 bases, and 18 bases lay between the germline ends. The chain's CDR3 is CARGGPLIGFF. The CDR3 nucleotides read TGTGCCAGGGGGGGACCCTTAATAGGGTTCTTC.

This clonotype has just a few counts. V is TRBV30 and J is TRBJ2-7; D gene uncertain. The CDR3 spans 13 residues. V was cut by 2 bases and J by 2 bases, with 10 bases left in between. From germline, CDR1 is GTSNPN and CDR2 SVGIG (reference sequence). CDR3 bases: TGTGCCTGGAGTCGGCAGATTACCTACGAGCAGTACTTC. This codes for CAWSRQITYEQYF. Combining the CDR3 with reference TRBV30 and TRBJ2-7 gives the whole variable domain SQTIHQWPATLVQPVGSPLSLECTVEGTSNPNLYWYRQAAGRGLQLLFYSVGIGQISSEVPQNLSASRPQDRQFILSSKKLLLSDSGFYLCAWSRQITYEQYFGPGTRLTVT.

This chain connects TRBV2 to TRBJ1-5, with 7 bases fitting TRBD1. The CDR3 is 14 residues long. The germline V gene has CDR1 SNHLY and CDR2 FYNNEI. Trimming cost V 6 bases and J 1 base; bases outside gene matches: 3. The CDR3 sequence is CASSRQGSNQPQHF. The CDR3 nucleotides read TGTGCCAGCAGCAGACAGGGCAGCAATCAGCCCCAGCATTTT.

This clonotype was observed at least ten times. The chain combines TRBV20-1 with TRBJ1-5; 8 bases align to TRBD1. Germline values: CDR1 DFQATT, CDR2 SNEGSKA (reference sequence). There are 13 residues in the CDR3. V was pared by 3 bases and J by 7 bases, with 5 bases of the junction left unmatched. The CDR3 nucleotides read TGCAGTGCTAGGGGACAGGTCGGACAGCCCCAGCATTTT. It encodes CSARGQVGQPQHF.

The V call is TRBV10-2, the J call TRBJ1-1, with 9 bases matching TRBD1. The CDR3 consists of 15 residues. V lost 6 bases, J lost 0 bases, and 5 bases stayed unmatched. CDR1 and CDR2 (germline): WSHSY, SAAADI. The CDR3 sequence is CASRKDRGMNTEAFF. CDR3 in DNA: TGCGCCAGCAGGAAAGACAGGGGGATGAACACTGAAGCTTTCTTT.

This clonotype was observed a few times. The V and J genes are TRBV28 and TRBJ1-1, with unresolved D. V lost 7 bases and J 0 bases, leaving 3 bases between the germline ends. This CDR3 is 11 amino acids long. Germline CDR1 and CDR2: MDHEN and SYDVKM. The CDR3 sequence: CASKMNTEAFF. Here the CDR3 DNA reads TGTGCCAGCAAAATGAACACTGAAGCTTTCTTT.

This clonotype was picked up a small number of times. The rearrangement joins TRBV19 to TRBJ2-7, with a possible D match to TRBD1 (5 bases). The germline V and J ends were trimmed by 5 bases and 2 bases, with 16 bases remaining between them. Germline CDR1 LNHDA, CDR2 SQIVND (reference sequence). The CDR3 is 15 residues long. The CDR3 coding sequence is TGTGCCAGTAGTCCCCAGCCAGGGAAGGCCTACGAGCAGTACTTC. It specifies CASSPQPGKAYEQYF.

The genes are TRBV10-3 and TRBJ2-7, with no clear D. Germline V lookup: CDR1 ENHRY, CDR2 SYGVKD. V lost 2 bases and J 1 base, leaving 6 bases between the germline ends. The CDR3 consists of 13 residues. The DNA for the CDR3 is TGTGCCATCAGTGAGACATTGTCCTACGAGCAGTACGTC. Its protein is CAISETLSYEQYV.

This clonotype was seen many times. The CDR3 region has the DNA TGTGCCAGTAGACTAGCGGGGGGCACAGATACGCAGTATTTT. It translates to CASRLAGGTDTQYF. The chain has TRBV19 and TRBJ2-3; 11 positions match TRBD2. CDR1 is LNHDA, CDR2 SQIVND, per germline (reference sequence). V trimming: 6 bases; J trimming: 1 base; junction bases outside the gene matches: 0. The CDR3 runs to 14 residues. Filled out from reference TRBV19 and TRBJ2-3, the complete variable domain reads DGGITQSPKYLFRKEGQNVTLSCEQNLNHDAMYWYRQDPGQGLRLIYYSQIVNDFQKGDIAEGYSVSREKKESFPLTVTSAQKNPTAFYLCASRLAGGTDTQYFGPGTRLTVL.

In its sample, this clonotype was seen a few times. The chain recombines TRBV20-1 with TRBJ2-1; possible D gene TRBD1, 5 bases. The germline V and J ends were trimmed by 5 bases and 6 bases, with 11 bases remaining between them. Germline V gene lookup returns CDR1 DFQATT and CDR2 SNEGSKA (reference sequence). CDR3 length: 12 residues. The CDR3 here is CSALGPSNEQFF. The CDR3 DNA reads as TGCAGTGCTTTGGGGCCGTCCAATGAGCAGTTCTTC.